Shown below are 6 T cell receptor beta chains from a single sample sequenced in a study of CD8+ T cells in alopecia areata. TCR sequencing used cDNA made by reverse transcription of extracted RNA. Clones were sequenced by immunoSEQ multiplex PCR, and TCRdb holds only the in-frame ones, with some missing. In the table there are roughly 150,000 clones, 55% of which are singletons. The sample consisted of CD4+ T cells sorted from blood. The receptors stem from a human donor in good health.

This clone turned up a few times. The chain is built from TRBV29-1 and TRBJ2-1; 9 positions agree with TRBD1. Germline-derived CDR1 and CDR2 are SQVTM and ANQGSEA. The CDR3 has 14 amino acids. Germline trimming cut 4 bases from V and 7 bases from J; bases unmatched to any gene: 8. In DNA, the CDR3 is TGCAGCGTTGTGGTGACAGGGGGTAGGAATGAGCAGTTCTTC. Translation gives CSVVVTGGRNEQFF.

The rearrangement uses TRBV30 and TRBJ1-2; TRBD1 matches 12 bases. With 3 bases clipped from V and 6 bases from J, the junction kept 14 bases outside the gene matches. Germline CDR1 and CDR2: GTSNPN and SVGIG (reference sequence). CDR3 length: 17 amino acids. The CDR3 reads CAWRGPGTGGSGNGYTF. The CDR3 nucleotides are TGTGCCTGGAGGGGCCCCGGGACAGGGGGCTCGGGGAATGGCTACACCTTC.

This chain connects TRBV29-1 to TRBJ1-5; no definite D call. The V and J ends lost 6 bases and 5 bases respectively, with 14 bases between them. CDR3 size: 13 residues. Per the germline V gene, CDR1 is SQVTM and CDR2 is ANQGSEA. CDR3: CSVRGGFDQPQHF. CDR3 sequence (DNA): TGCAGCGTACGAGGAGGGTTTGATCAGCCCCAGCATTTT.

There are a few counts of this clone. The CDR3 protein is CASLRTQNTEAFF. The CDR3 coding sequence is TGTGCCAGCTTAAGGACACAGAACACTGAAGCTTTCTTT. The rearrangement joins TRBV11-2 to TRBJ1-1; D possibly corresponds to TRBD1 (5 bases). The ends were cut back, 8 bases at V and 1 base at J, with 11 bases in the middle. The CDR3 is made up of 13 amino acids. Germline V gene data show CDR1 as SGHAT and CDR2 as FQNNGV.

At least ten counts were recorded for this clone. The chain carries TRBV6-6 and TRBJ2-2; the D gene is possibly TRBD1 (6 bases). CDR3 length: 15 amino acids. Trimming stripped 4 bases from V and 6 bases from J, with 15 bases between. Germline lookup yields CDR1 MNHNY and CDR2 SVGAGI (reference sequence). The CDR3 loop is CASSSWDKGAGELFF. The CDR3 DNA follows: TGTGCCAGCAGTTCCTGGGACAAAGGAGCCGGGGAGCTGTTTTTT.

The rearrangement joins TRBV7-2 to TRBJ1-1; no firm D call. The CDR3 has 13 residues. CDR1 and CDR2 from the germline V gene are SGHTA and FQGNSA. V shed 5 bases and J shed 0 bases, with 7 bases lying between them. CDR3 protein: CASSKRLNTEAFF. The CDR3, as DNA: TGTGCCAGCAGCAAACGGTTGAACACTGAAGCTTTCTTT. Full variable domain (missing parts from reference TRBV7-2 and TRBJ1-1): GAGVSQSPSNKVTEKGKDVELRCDPISGHTALYWYRQSLGQGLEFLIYFQGNSAPDKSGLPSDRFSAERTGGSVSTLTIQRTQQEDSAVYLCASSKRLNTEAFFGQGTRLTVV.